The sequence of this T cell receptor beta chain was determined in a study of blood T cell repertoires in COVID-19. The V end was cut by 3 bases, the J end by 7 bases, with 11 bases between. This CDR3 is built from 14 residues. CDR1 is SGHDT, CDR2 YYEEEE, per germline. Original analysis: Using reference gene primer amplification, nucleated cell counts were estimated. TCRdb's table, derived via immunoSEQ multiplex PCR, lists solely in-frame clones and lacks some. V and J calls and clone size are copied from that table; D and trimming were computed from the DNA. The sample lists 250,000 to 400,000 clones, about 90% seen once, with about 5.7% in the top ten. Donors of Cohort 3 who recovered were those that had two negative PCRs, clearance, or symptom resolution.

This chain uses TRBV5-6 with TRBJ1-6; perhaps TRBD1 as D (6 bases). Input material: PBMCs or T cells enriched from blood (not recorded which). This receptor was taken from a woman aged 30 to 39 who had recovered from COVID-19. CDR3 loop: CASSWGTTNSPLHF. The DNA of the CDR3 is TGTGCCAGCAGCTGGGGGACAACCAATTCACCCCTCCACTTT.